Presented here are 4 T cell receptor beta chains from one specimen sequenced in a study of early T cells in non-severe SARS-CoV-2 infection (dated by TCRdb to the early 2020s). Receptors were amplified or captured by 5' RACE. The instrument given in TCRdb is NextSeq 500. In-frame beta chains were kept once TCRdb had trimmed the public reads at Q25 with fastp and called clones with MiXCR. Entries are consolidated by CDR3 protein sequence, retaining the most common genes and DNA. The sample yields about 55,000 distinct CDR3 sequences; 5% to 7.5% were counted once. Jointly, the top ten make up approximately 6.3% of the sample. Sequencing was performed on whole blood, taken at baseline. These receptors were collected from an adult who was a healthcare worker with PCR-confirmed SARS-CoV-2 infection or an uninfected control (not recorded which).

The chain recombines TRBV10-3 with TRBJ2-6; D ambiguous. Germline assignment: CDR1 ENHRY and CDR2 SYGVKD. CDR3 length equals 15 residues. The V gene lost 7 bases and the J gene lost 4 bases, with 14 bases spanning the gap. CDR3 region: CAITRGLGGANVLTF. CDR3 DNA sequence: TGTGCCATCACCCGCGGCTTAGGAGGGGCCAACGTCCTGACTTTC.

This clonotype was counted between two and nine times. The gene calls are TRBV7-9 and TRBJ2-4; 9 bases are a match to TRBD1. The CDR3 sequence is 17 residues long. V was clipped by 4 bases and J by 2 bases; unmatched bases: 9. Germline CDR1 SEHNR, CDR2 FQNEAQ (reference sequence). The CDR3 protein is CASSSRQGEVSKNIQYF. CDR3 bases: TGTGCCAGCAGCTCCCGACAGGGGGAGGTTTCCAAAAACATTCAGTACTTC. The full variable domain, with the rest looked up from reference TRBV7-9 and TRBJ2-4, is DTGVSQNPRHKITKRGQNVTFRCDPISEHNRLYWYRQTLGQGPEFLTYFQNEAQLEKSRLLSDRFSAERPKGSFSTLEIQRTEQGDSAMYLCASSSRQGEVSKNIQYFGAGTRLSVL.

This sequence joins TRBV7-2 and TRBJ1-1; no reliable D call. This CDR3 has 13 residues. Germline-derived CDR1 and CDR2 are SGHTA and FQGNSA. Trimming took 0 bases from V and 8 from J, leaving 10 bases between them. CDR3 in amino acids: CASSLAGGPEAFF. The CDR3 coding sequence is TGTGCCAGCAGCTTAGCGGGAGGGCCCGAAGCTTTCTTT. The variable domain in full, completed from reference TRBV7-2 and TRBJ1-1, reads GAGVSQSPSNKVTEKGKDVELRCDPISGHTALYWYRQSLGQGLEFLIYFQGNSAPDKSGLPSDRFSAERTGGSVSTLTIQRTQQEDSAVYLCASSLAGGPEAFFGQGTRLTVV.

This clonotype was recorded at least ten times. This chain joins TRBV25-1 and TRBJ1-1; D gene ambiguous. V dropped 7 bases and J dropped 7 bases, with 19 bases sitting between them. The length of the CDR3 is 14 residues. From germline, CDR1 is MGHDK and CDR2 SYGVNS. Here the CDR3 reads CASTRAGSEVEAFF. The CDR3 region has the DNA TGTGCCAGCACGCGTGCGGGAAGCGAAGTTGAAGCTTTCTTT.